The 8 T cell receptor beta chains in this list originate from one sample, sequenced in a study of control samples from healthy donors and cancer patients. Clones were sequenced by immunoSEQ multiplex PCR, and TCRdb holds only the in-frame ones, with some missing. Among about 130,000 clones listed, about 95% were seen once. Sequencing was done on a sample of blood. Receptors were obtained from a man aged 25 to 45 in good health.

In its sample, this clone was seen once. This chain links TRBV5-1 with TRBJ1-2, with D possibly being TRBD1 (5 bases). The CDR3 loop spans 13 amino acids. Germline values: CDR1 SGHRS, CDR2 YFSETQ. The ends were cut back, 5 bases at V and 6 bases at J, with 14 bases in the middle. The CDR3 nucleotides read TGCGCCAGCAGTTTTGGGCAGGGAGATGGCTACACCTTC. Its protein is CASSFGQGDGYTF.

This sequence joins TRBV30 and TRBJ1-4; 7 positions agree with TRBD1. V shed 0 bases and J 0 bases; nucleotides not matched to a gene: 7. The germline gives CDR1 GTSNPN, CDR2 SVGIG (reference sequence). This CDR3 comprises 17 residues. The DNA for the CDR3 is TGTGCCTGGAGTGTAAGGGGGCGAGGGGCAACTAATGAAAAACTGTTTTTT. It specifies CAWSVRGRGATNEKLFF.

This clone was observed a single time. CDR3 region: CASSESPEDGYTF. CDR3 bases: TGCGCCAGCAGTGAGTCCCCGGAGGATGGCTACACCTTC. V usage is TRBV10-1 and J usage is TRBJ1-2; D is unresolved. V was pared by 0 bases and J by 6 bases, with 8 bases between. This CDR3 contains 13 residues. Germline-derived CDR1 and CDR2 are WNHNN and SYGVQD (reference sequence).

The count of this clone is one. CDR3 DNA sequence: TGTGCCAGCAGTTACGAGTTACGGGTGGACAATCAGCCCCAGCATTTT. Its protein product is CASSYELRVDNQPQHF. The chain links TRBV6-2 or TRBV6-3 to TRBJ1-5; no clear D gene. This CDR3 is 16 amino acids long. V was pared by 2 bases and J by 3 bases, with 14 bases between. Germline values: CDR1 MNHEY, CDR2 SVGEGT.

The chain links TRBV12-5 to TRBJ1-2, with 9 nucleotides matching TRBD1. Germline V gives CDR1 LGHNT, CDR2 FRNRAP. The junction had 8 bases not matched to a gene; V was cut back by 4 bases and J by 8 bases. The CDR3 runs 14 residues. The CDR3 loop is CASGWVTGGNGYTF. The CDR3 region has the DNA TGTGCTAGTGGTTGGGTTACAGGGGGCAACGGCTACACCTTC.

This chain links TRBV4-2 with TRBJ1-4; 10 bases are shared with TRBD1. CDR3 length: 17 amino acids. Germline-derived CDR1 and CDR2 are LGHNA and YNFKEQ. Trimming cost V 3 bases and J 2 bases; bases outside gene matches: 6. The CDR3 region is CASSHTTGGWTNEKLFF. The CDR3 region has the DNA TGTGCCAGCAGCCACACGACAGGGGGCTGGACTAATGAAAAACTGTTTTTT.

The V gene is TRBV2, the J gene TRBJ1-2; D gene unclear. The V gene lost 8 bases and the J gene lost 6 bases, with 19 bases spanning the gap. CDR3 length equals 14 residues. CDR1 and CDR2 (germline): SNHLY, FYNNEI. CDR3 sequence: CASDGPISDDGYTF. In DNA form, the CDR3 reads TGTGCCAGCGACGGACCCATCTCCGATGATGGCTACACCTTC.

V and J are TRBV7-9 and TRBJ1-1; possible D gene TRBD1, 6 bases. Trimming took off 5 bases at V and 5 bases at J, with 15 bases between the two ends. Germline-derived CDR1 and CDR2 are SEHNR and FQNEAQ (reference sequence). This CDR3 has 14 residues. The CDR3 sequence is CASSPLGAGTEAFF. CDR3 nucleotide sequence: TGTGCCAGCAGCCCCTTGGGGGCCGGAACTGAAGCTTTCTTT.